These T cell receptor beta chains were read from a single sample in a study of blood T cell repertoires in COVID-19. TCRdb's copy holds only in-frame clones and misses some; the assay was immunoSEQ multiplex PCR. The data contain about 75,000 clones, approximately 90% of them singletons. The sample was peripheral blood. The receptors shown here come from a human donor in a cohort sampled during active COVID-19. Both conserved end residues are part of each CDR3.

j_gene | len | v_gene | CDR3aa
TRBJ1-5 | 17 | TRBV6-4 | CASRDLGETNSNQPQHF
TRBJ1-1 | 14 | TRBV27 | CASRLGTMNTEAFF
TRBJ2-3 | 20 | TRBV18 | CASSPPGLTAGGRPGDTQYF
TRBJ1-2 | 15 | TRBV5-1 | CASSLDQGGRDGYTF
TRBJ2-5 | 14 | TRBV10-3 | CAISPRQGMETQYF
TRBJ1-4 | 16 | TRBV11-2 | CASSLDPTGFNEKLFF
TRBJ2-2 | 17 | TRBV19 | CASTLGTGGGNTGELFF
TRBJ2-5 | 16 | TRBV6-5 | CASSYDIGTSPRTQYF
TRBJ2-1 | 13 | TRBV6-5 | CAARDRVYNEQFF
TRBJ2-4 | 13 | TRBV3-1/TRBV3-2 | CASSQSLLGIQYF
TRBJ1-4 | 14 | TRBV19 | CASSRGSTNEKLFF
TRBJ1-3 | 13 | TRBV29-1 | CSVGQISGNTIYF
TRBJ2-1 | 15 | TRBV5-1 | CASSPRTGAGNEQFF
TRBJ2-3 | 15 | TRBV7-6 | CASSLSLESADTQYF
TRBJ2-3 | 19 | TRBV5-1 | CASSYFRQGAASSRDTQYF
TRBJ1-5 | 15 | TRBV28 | CASRSPGGEGQPQHF